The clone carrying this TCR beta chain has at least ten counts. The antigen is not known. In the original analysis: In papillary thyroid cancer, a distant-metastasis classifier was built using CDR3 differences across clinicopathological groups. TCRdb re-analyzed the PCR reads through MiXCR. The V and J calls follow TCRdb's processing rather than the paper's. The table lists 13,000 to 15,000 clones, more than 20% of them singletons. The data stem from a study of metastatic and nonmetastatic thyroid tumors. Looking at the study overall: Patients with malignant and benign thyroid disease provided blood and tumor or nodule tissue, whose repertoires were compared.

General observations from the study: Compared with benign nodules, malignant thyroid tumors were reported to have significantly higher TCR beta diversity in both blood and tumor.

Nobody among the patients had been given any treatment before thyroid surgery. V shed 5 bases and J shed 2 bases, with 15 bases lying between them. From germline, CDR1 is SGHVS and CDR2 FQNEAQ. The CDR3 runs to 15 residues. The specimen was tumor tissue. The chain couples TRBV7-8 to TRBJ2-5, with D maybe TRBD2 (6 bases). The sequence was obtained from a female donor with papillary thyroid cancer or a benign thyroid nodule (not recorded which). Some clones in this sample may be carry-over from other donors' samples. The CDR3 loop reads CASSLSGGVQETQYF. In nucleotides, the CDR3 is TGTGCCAGCAGCCTGAGCGGAGGGGTGCAAGAGACCCAGTACTTC.